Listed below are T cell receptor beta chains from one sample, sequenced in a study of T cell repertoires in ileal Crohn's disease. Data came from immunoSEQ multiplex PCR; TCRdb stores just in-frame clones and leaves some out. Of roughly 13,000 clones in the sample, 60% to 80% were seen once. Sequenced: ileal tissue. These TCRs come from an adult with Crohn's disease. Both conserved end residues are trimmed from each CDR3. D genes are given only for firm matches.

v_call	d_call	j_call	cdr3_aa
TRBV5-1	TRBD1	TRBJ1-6	ASSLGGDSSPLH
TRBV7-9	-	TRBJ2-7	ASTSVAWGDSYEQY
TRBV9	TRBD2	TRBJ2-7	ASSVAGGSDEQY
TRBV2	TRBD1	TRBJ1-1	ASSGAGGFVTEAF
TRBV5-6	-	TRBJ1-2	ASSYDEASYGYT
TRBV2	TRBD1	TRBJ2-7	ASRGQGLYEQY
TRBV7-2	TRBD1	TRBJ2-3	ASSPGTGPTDTQY
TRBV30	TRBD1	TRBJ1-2	AWSVTMGQIYGYT
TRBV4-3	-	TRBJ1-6	ASSQDAGTPIH
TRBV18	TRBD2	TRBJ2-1	ASPRLADSYNEQF
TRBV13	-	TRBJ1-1	ASSLRGRTEAF
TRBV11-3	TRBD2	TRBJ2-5	ASSARTSGYQETQY
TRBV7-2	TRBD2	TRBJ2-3	ASGRLAGSDTQY
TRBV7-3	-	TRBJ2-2	ASSLGSTGELF
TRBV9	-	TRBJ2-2	ASSQLGGTGELF
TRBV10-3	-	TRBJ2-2	AISDSHRIPGELF
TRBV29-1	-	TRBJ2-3	SVKGSSGTDTQY
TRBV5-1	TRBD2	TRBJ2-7	ASSSLAGSYEQY
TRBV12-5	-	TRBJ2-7	ASGLWAGNYEQY
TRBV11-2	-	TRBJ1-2	ASSLGQGYGYT
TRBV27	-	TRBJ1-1	ASSLSGGGRGRQGAF
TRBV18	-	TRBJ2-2	ASSPQGRRNTGELF
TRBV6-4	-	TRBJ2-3	ASSDSVGATDTQY
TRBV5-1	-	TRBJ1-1	ASKRTPGAEAF
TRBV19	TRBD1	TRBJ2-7	ATLDRAVHEQY
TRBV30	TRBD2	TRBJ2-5	ACQNSGGLRETQY
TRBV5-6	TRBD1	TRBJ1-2	ASSPSGTGSNYGYT
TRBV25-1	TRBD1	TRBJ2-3	ASSGPERGGGADTQY
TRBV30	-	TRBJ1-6	AWSLRGSPLH
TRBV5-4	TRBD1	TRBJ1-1	ASSLGQGGSEAF
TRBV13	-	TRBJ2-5	ASSSPRGETQY
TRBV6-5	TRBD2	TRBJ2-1	ASRQAGGTYNEQF
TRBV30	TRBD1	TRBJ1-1	ARKDRGLTEAF
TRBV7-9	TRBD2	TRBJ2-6	ASSLGGGGANVLT
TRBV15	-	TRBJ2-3	ATSRDRTGRVGTDTQY
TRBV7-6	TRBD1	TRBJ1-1	ASSSTGMTEAF